This passage covers 2 T cell receptor beta chains from one sample sequenced in a study of Ad26.COV2.S vaccination and SARS-CoV-2 variants. Clones were sequenced by immunoSEQ multiplex PCR, and TCRdb holds only the in-frame ones, with some missing. The profile shows some 410,000 clones, about 90% of them singletons. This sample's treatment: some 19 received Ad26.COV2.S at low or high dose, single or two shots; 5 received placebo; per-sample allocation not given. The samples date from day 63 after the first vaccine or placebo injection. The material was peripheral blood, obtained in a trial of Ad26.COV2.S vaccine versus placebo. These receptors were obtained from a person between 18 and 60 years old who received the Ad26.COV2.S COVID-19 vaccine or a placebo.

This clone was detected once. The CDR3, as DNA: TGTGCCAGCAGCTTCAGGCGGGGGAACACAGATACGCAGTATTTT. This gives the protein CASSFRRGNTDTQYF. V gene TRBV7-9 combines with J gene TRBJ2-3, with 7 nucleotides matching TRBD2. This CDR3 spans 15 amino acids. The V segment lost 3 bases and the J segment 2 bases; nucleotides outside the gene matches: 5. Germline V gene data show CDR1 as SEHNR and CDR2 as FQNEAQ (reference sequence).

This chain connects TRBV29-1 to TRBJ2-3; D is undetermined. Between the trimmed V and J ends, which lost 5 bases and 4 bases, there was a span of 16 bases. CDR3 length: 14 amino acids. In germline, CDR1 is SQVTM, CDR2 ANQGSEA. As DNA, the CDR3 is TGCAGCGTTCGTCCTTCGGGTAATCCAGATACGCAGTATTTT. Translation gives CSVRPSGNPDTQYF.